These 4 T cell receptor beta chains were sequenced from one sample in a study of regulatory T cells in long-lasting Graves disease. Time point specified: newly diagnosed GD, antithyroid drugs for less than 3 months. PBMCs were the source of the RNA used for TCR sequencing. Investigators prepared the TCR beta libraries by applying iRepertoire HTBI primers and Arm-PCR of CDR3 regions. TCRdb recomputed calls from the multiplex PCR reads with MiXCR, one row per CDR3 protein. This table has around 500,000 distinct CDR3 sequences, roughly 13% appearing once. The sample also formed part of further work on T cells in Graves' hyperthyroidism and ophthalmopathy.

The sample in question was peripheral blood mononuclear cells (PBMCs), obtained at new diagnosis, from a patient treated with antithyroid drugs. The source of these receptors is a young man with Graves disease.

This clonotype was seen ten or more times. V is TRBV29-1 and J is TRBJ2-1, with a tentative D call TRBD1 (7 bases). CDR1 is SQVTM and CDR2 is ANQGSEA in the germline V gene. CDR3 length equals 14 residues. Between the trimmed V and J ends, which lost 7 bases and 4 bases, there was a span of 17 bases. The CDR3 sequence is CSGKTGRRYNEQFF. CDR3 DNA: TGCAGCGGGAAGACAGGGAGGAGGTACAATGAGCAGTTCTTC.

This chain uses TRBV6-2 or TRBV6-3 with TRBJ2-6; tentative D call: TRBD2 (7 bases). The germline V gene encodes CDR1 MNHEY and CDR2 SVGEGT. This CDR3 spans 18 amino acids. Trimming pared 5 bases from V and 4 bases from J, leaving 21 bases between. The chain's CDR3 is CASSREGRGNTGANVLTF. In DNA, the CDR3 is TGTGCCAGCAGTAGGGAGGGCAGGGGAAATACCGGGGCCAACGTCCTGACTTTC.

The table lists this clonotype with many counts. This chain links TRBV10-3 with TRBJ2-7, with D unresolved. The CDR3 consists of 11 residues. Trimming cost V 4 bases and J 6 bases, with 7 bases left between them. Looked up from germline, CDR1 is ENHRY and CDR2 is SYGVKD. The CDR3 spells CAISGLSEQYF. For the CDR3, the DNA is TGTGCCATCAGTGGCCTATCCGAGCAGTACTTC.

This clonotype was recorded at least ten times. The chain recombines TRBV12-3 or TRBV12-4 with TRBJ2-1; 7 bases are a match to TRBD1. J gave up 3 bases and V 6 bases, and 11 bases lay outside the gene matches. The CDR3 is 16 amino acids. In DNA, the CDR3 is TGTGCCAGCAGCGGGGCCGAGACAGGGTTCTACAATGAGCAGTTCTTC. Amino acids: CASSGAETGFYNEQFF.